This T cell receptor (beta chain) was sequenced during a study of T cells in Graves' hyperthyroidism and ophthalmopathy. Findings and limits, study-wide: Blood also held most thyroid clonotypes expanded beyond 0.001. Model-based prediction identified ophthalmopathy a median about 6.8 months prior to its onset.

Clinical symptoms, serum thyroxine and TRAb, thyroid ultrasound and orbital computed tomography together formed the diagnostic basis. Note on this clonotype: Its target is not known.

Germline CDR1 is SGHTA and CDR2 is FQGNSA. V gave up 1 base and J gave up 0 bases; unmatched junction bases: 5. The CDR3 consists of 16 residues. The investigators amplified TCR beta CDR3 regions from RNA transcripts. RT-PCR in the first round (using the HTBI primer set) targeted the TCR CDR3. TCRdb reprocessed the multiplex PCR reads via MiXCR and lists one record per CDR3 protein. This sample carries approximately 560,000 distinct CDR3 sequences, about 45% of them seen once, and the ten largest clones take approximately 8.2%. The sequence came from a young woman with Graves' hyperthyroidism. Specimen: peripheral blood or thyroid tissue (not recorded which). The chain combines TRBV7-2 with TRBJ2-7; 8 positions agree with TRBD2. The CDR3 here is CASSLVGLEDSYEQYF. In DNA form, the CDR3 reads TGTGCCAGCAGCTTAGTGGGACTAGAGGACTCCTACGAGCAGTACTTC.